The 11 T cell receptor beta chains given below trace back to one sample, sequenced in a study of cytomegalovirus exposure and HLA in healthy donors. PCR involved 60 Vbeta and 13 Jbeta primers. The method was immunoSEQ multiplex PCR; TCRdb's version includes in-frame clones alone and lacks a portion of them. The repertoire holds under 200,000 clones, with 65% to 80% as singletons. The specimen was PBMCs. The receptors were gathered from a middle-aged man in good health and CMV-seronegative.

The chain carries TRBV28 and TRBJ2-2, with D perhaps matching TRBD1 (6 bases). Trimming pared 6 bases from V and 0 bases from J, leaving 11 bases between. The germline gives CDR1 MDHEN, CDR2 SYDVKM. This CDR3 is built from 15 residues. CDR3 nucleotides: TGTGCCAGCAGCTTTGGACAGACGAACACCGGGGAGCTGTTTTTT. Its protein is CASSFGQTNTGELFF.

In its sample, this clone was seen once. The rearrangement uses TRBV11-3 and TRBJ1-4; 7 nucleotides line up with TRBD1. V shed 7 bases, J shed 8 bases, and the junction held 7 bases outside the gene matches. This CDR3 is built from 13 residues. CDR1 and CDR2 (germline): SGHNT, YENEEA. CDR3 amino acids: CASKTGMEEKLFF. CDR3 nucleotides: TGTGCCAGCAAGACAGGGATGGAGGAAAAACTGTTTTTT.

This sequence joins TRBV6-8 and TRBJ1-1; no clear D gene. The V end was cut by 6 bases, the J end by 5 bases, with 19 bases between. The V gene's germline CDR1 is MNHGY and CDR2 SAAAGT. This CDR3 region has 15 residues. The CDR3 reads CASSPRSNGRTEAFF. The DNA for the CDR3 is TGTGCCAGCAGCCCCCGATCGAACGGTAGAACTGAAGCTTTCTTT.

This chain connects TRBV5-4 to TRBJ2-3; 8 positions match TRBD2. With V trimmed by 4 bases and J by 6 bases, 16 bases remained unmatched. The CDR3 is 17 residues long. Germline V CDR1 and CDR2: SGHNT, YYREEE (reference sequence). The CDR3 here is CASSPPRGSGMEDTQYF. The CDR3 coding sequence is TGTGCCAGCAGCCCCCCCCGAGGTAGCGGGATGGAGGATACGCAGTATTTT.

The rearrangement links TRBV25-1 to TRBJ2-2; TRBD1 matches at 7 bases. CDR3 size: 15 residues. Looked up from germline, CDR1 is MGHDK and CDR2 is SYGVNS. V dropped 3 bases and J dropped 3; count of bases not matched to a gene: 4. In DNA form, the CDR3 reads TGTGCCAGCAGTGACCCTGACAGGGACACCGGGGAGCTGTTTTTT. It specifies CASSDPDRDTGELFF.

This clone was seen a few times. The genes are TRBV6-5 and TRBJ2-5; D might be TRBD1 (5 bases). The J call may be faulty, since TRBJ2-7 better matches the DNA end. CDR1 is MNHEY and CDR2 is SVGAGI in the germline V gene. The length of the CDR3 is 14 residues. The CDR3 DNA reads TGTGCCAGCAGTTACCGAGACAGAATCTACGAGCAGTACTTC. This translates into CASSYRDRIYEQYF.

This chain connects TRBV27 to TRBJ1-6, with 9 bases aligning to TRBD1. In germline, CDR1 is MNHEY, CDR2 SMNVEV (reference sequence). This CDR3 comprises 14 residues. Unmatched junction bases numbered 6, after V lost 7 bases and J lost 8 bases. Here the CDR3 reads CASKLGQGHSPLHF. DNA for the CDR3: TGTGCCAGCAAACTGGGACAGGGCCATTCACCCCTCCACTTT.

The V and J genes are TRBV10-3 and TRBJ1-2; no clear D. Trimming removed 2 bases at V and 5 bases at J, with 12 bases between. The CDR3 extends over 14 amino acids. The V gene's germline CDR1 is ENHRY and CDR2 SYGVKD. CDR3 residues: CAISELSGLYGYTF. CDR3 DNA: TGTGCCATCAGTGAGCTAAGTGGGCTATATGGCTACACCTTC.

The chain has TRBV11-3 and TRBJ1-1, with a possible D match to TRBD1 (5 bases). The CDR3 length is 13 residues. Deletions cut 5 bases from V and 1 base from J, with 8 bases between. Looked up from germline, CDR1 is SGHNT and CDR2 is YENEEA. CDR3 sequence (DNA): TGTGCCAGCAGCGGACACCCGAACACTGAAGCTTTCTTT. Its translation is CASSGHPNTEAFF.

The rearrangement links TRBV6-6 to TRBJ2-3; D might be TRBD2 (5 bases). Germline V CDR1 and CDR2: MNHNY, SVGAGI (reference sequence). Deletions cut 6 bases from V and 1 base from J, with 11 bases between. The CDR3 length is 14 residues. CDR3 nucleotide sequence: TGTGCCAGCAGGGGAGAGGTGGGCACAGATACGCAGTATTTT. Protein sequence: CASRGEVGTDTQYF.

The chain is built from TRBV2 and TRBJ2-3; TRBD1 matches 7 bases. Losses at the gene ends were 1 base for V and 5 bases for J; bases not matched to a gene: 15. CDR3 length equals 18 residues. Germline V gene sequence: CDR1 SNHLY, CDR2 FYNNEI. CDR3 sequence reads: CASSEESTGVNGGDTQYF. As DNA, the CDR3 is TGTGCCAGCAGTGAAGAGAGCACAGGGGTGAATGGGGGAGATACGCAGTATTTT.